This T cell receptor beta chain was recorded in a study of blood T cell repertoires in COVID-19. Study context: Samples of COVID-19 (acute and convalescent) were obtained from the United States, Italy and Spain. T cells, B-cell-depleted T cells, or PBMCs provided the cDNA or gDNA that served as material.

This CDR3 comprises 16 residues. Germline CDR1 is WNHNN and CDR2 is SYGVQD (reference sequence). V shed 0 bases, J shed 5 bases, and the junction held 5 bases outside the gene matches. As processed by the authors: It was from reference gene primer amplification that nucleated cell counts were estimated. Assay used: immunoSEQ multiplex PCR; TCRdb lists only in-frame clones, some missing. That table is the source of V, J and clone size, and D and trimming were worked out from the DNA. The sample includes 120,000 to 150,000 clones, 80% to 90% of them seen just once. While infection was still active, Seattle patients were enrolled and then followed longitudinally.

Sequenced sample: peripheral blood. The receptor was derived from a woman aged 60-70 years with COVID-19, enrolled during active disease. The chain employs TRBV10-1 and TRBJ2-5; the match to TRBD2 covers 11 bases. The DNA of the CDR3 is TGCGCCAGCAGTGAGTCCACTAGCGGGGGTTGGGAGACCCAGTACTTC. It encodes CASSESTSGGWETQYF.